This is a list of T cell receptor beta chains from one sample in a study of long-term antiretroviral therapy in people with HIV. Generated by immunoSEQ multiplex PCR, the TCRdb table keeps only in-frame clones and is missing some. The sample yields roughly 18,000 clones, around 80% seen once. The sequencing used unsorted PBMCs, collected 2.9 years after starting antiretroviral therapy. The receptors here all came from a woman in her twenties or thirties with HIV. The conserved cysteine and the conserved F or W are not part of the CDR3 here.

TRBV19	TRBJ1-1	ASSIMGLNTEAF
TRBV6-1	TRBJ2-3	ASTKGAGADTQY
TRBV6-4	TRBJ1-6	ASQQTGVLNSPLH
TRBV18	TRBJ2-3	ASSLRKPDTQY
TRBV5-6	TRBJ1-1	ASSEALNTEAF
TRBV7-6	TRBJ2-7	ASSPQIETGVPNEQY
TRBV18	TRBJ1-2	ASSLDQGTYGYT
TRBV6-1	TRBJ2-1	ASSEAFFGLQF
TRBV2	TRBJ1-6	ASSERLAGQGALH
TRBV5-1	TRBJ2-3	ASAGLAGGDTQY
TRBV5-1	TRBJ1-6	ASSFGTKNSPLH
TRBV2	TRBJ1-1	ASSAGEGTEAF
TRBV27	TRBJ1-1	ASSLSRKTEAF
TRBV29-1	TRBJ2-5	SVAVQGETQY
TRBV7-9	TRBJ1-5	ASRQGDQPQH
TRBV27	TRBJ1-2	ASSQRRDRPFDGEGYT
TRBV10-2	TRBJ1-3	ASSEQGNGNTIY
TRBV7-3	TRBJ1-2	ASSPKQGLGYT
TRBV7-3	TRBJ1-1	ASSLEEGGTEAF
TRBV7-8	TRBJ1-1	ASSLGVDAGEAF
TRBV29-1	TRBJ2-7	SASREGYEQY
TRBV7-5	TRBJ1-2	ARSLLGEGPNYGYT
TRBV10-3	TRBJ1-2	AISESGSNYGYT
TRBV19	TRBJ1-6	ASSMDRGSPLH
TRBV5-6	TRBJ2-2	ASSLSRRGAAGELF
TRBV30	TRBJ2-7	AWSVVGLQQY
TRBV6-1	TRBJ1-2	ASADRTYGYT
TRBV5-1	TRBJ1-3	ASSRGDRPSGNTIY
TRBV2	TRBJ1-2	ASGTGINYGYT
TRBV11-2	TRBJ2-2	ASSLVSSKSAGELF
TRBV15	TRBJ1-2	ATSRDSGTGGYGYT
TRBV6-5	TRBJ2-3	ASSYSLGSTDTQY
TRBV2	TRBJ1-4	ASSWNGREKLF
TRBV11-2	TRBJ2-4	ASSSTELAKNIQY
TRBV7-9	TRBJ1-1	ASSSGPGRGTEAF
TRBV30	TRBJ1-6	AWSDRDAPLH
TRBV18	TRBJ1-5	ASSPEKGLFNQPQH
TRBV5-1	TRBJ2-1	ASSSGTSIYNEQF
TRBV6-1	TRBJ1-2	ASSEGTGPNYGYT
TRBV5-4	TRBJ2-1	ASSMISGGNYNEQF
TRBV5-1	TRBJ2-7	ASGPPGTGSYEQY
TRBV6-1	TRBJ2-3	ASSEPSGEGKDTQY
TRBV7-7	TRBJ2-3	ASSPDRAADTQY
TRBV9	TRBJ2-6	ASSTQGHGANVLT
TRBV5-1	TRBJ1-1	ASSRPSSNTEAF
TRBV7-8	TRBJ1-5	ASRSRNSNQPQH
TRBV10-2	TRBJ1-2	ASSERGNYGYT
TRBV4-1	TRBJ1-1	ASSHAIGFGDTEAF
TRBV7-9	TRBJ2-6	ASSRTGAVLSGANVLT
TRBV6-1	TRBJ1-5	ASRLIAPGDQPQH
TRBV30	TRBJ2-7	AWTLSGYEQY
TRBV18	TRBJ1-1	ASSPGLNTEAF
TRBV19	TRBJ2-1	ASSIGGAYNEQF
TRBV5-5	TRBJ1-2	ASSLAWTGLSRYT
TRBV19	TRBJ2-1	ASSIKRTGRPYNEQF
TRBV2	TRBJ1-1	ASSGGRSIEAF
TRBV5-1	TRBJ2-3	ASSPGTSGGVTDTQY